The sequence of this TCR beta chain was determined in a study of T cells in Graves' hyperthyroidism and ophthalmopathy. RNA transcripts gave rise to amplified TCR beta CDR3 regions. TCR CDR3 underwent first-round RT-PCR with the HTBI primer set. TCRdb processed the multiplex PCR reads anew with MiXCR; each CDR3 protein has one entry. The sample yields about 560,000 distinct CDR3 sequences, 16% seen once. Researchers barred patients who had uncontrolled infection, other autoimmune disease, pregnancy or lactation. This CDR3 spans 13 amino acids. V shed 7 bases, J shed 5 bases, and the junction held 7 bases outside the gene matches. Germline V gene sequence: CDR1 MNHEY, CDR2 SVGEGT. This clonotype has a count of ten or more. Its antigen is currently unknown. Study observations and caveats: Model-based prediction identified ophthalmopathy a median about 6.8 months prior to its onset. Through a model of 13 V-J features, ophthalmopathy was separated from stable hyperthyroidism.

The J gene is TRBJ2-5, the V gene TRBV6-2 or TRBV6-3, with 7 nucleotides matching TRBD1. The sequence was obtained from a woman between 18 and 29 years old with Graves' hyperthyroidism. Source material: blood. CDR3 in DNA: TGTGCCAGCAAGACAGGGCCGAAGGAGACCCAGTACTTC. Translation: CASKTGPKETQYF.